The 31 T cell receptor beta chains presented below share a single source sample, sequenced in a study of cytomegalovirus exposure and HLA in healthy donors. Clones were sequenced by immunoSEQ multiplex PCR, and TCRdb holds only the in-frame ones, with some missing. The sample contains about 260,000 clones, roughly 87% of which appear only once. The source material was PBMCs. The receptors originated from a woman in her 30s in good health and CMV-seronegative.

V usage is TRBV25-1 and J usage is TRBJ2-3, with 9 bases matching TRBD1. V lost 0 bases to trimming and J lost 5 bases; unmatched junction nucleotides: 9. CDR3 length: 17 residues. Germline CDR1 is MGHDK and CDR2 is SYGVNS. The CDR3 loop is CASSEYFGTGFVDTQYF. The DNA of the CDR3 is TGTGCCAGCAGTGAATATTTTGGGACAGGGTTCGTAGATACGCAGTATTTT.

This clone appeared a single time. The J gene is TRBJ2-1, the V gene TRBV2, with 14 nucleotides matching TRBD2. CDR3 length: 19 amino acids. Germline loops: CDR1 SNHLY, CDR2 FYNNEI. The V segment lost 7 bases and the J segment 4 bases; nucleotides outside the gene matches: 15. CDR3 protein: CASNLAGLAGVRDYNEQFF. The CDR3, as DNA: TGTGCCAGCAATCTAGCGGGACTAGCGGGAGTTAGGGATTACAATGAGCAGTTCTTC.

The chain employs TRBV21-1 and TRBJ2-7; the table assigns TRBD2, which was not confirmed against the DNA. TRBV21-1 is a pseudogene locus. This CDR3 comprises 14 residues. CDR3 sequence: CASSKVTIVYEQYF. CDR3 DNA sequence: TGTGCCAGCAGCAAAGTTACTATAGTCTACGAGCAGTACTTC.

The chain links TRBV7-8 to TRBJ2-7, with 9 bases lining up with TRBD1. Germline V CDR1 and CDR2: SGHVS, FQNEAQ. V dropped 5 bases and J dropped 4; count of bases not matched to a gene: 12. The length of the CDR3 is 16 residues. The CDR3 region has the DNA TGTGCCAGCAGCCTACCCCCCGGGACAGGGATGTACGAGCAGTACTTC. Protein sequence: CASSLPPGTGMYEQYF.

The rearrangement joins TRBV7-2 to TRBJ2-7; TRBD1 matches 9 bases. The V and J ends lost 5 bases and 2 bases, in that order; junction bases with no gene match: 4. Germline lookup yields CDR1 SGHTA and CDR2 FQGNSA. The CDR3 is 14 residues long. The CDR3, as DNA: TGTGCCAGCAGCCCACAGGGGGCGACCTACGAGCAGTACTTC. Its translation is CASSPQGATYEQYF.

This chain links TRBV7-3 with TRBJ2-2; no clear D. The CDR3 totals 14 residues. The germline V gene encodes CDR1 SGHTA and CDR2 FQGTGA. Trimming took 1 base from V and 4 from J, leaving 7 bases between them. The CDR3, as DNA: TGTGCCAGCAGCTTAATTGCGAGCACCGGGGAGCTGTTTTTT. Translating gives CASSLIASTGELFF. The complete variable domain, with remaining parts taken from reference TRBV7-3 and TRBJ2-2, reads GAGVSQTPSNKVTEKGKYVELRCDPISGHTALYWYRQSLGQGPEFLIYFQGTGAADDSGLPNDRFFAVRPEGSVSTLKIQRTERGDSAVYLCASSLIASTGELFFGEGSRLTVL.

The chain employs TRBV19 and TRBJ2-2, with D perhaps matching TRBD1 (6 bases). The CDR3 is 15 residues long. Germline assignment: CDR1 LNHDA and CDR2 SQIVND (reference sequence). Trimming stripped 6 bases from V and 6 bases from J, with 17 bases between. The CDR3 DNA is TGTGCCAGTAGCACGGTAGGCAGGGGAGCCGGGGAGCTGTTTTTT. This codes for CASSTVGRGAGELFF.

The rearrangement links TRBV18 to TRBJ2-7; weak D call: TRBD1 (6 bases). V was cut by 6 bases and J by 6 bases, with 12 bases left in between. This CDR3 is built from 12 residues. Germline V gives CDR1 KGHSH, CDR2 LQKENI. The CDR3 region has the DNA TGTGCCAGCTCGGCGGACAGCTCCGAGCAGTACTTC. It translates to CASSADSSEQYF.

CDR3 DNA: TGTGCCAGCAGTCCGGCGGTCAGCTCCTACGAGCAGTACTTC. Protein product: CASSPAVSSYEQYF. The chain recombines TRBV27 with TRBJ2-7; D unclear. Between the trimmed V and J ends, which lost 5 bases and 0 bases, there was a span of 11 bases. In germline, CDR1 is MNHEY, CDR2 SMNVEV (reference sequence). The CDR3 consists of 14 residues.

The chain links TRBV2 to TRBJ2-7, with TRBD1 matching 9 bases. This CDR3 is 14 amino acids long. The germline CDR1 and CDR2 sequences are SNHLY and FYNNEI. After removal of 6 bases from V and 5 bases from J, the junction contained 8 bases not matched to a gene. The CDR3 is CASSRGQGPNEQYF. The CDR3 region has the DNA TGTGCCAGCAGCCGCGGACAGGGGCCCAACGAGCAGTACTTC. The full variable domain, rest sourced from reference TRBV2 and TRBJ2-7, is EPEVTQTPSHQVTQMGQEVILRCVPISNHLYFYWYRQILGQKVEFLVSFYNNEISEKSEIFDDQFSVERPDGSNFTLKIRSTKLEDSAMYFCASSRGQGPNEQYFGPGTRLTVT.

The rearrangement uses TRBV27 and TRBJ2-7; TRBD1 agrees at 7 bases. There are 13 residues in the CDR3. V was pared by 5 bases and J by 2 bases, with 3 bases of the junction left unmatched. CDR1 is MNHEY, CDR2 SMNVEV, per germline (reference sequence). The CDR3 here is CASSRDSTYEQYF. The CDR3 DNA follows: TGTGCCAGCAGTCGGGACAGTACCTACGAGCAGTACTTC.

This chain connects TRBV5-1 to TRBJ2-1; 12 bases are a match to TRBD2. This CDR3 region has 16 residues. CDR1 and CDR2 from the germline V gene are SGHRS and YFSETQ. The trim removed 1 base at V and 6 bases at J, leaving 5 bases unmatched. The CDR3 DNA reads TGCGCCAGCAGCTTGCTTACTAGCGGGAGGACCAATGAGCAGTTCTTC. It is translated as CASSLLTSGRTNEQFF.

The rearrangement links TRBV27 to TRBJ2-7; 9 bases are a match to TRBD1. Trimming at V came to 3 bases and at J to 7 bases, leaving 4 bases not matched to a gene. CDR3 length: 13 residues. The germline CDR1 and CDR2 sequences are MNHEY and SMNVEV (reference sequence). The CDR3 is CASSFRTGEEQYF. The DNA for the CDR3 is TGTGCCAGCAGTTTTCGGACAGGGGAAGAGCAGTACTTC.

The chain links TRBV6-1 to TRBJ2-6; TRBD1 is a possible D gene (5 bases). V lost 3 bases to trimming and J lost 0 bases, with 15 bases between them. This CDR3 is built from 18 residues. Germline CDR1 is MNHNS and CDR2 is SASEGT. The chain's CDR3 is CASSDLWTTISGANVLTF. DNA for the CDR3: TGTGCCAGCAGTGATTTGTGGACAACGATCTCTGGGGCCAACGTCCTGACTTTC.

The gene calls are TRBV7-2 and TRBJ1-2; D perhaps matches TRBD1 (5 bases). Trimming took 0 bases from V and 4 from J, leaving 9 bases between them. This CDR3 has 14 residues. The V gene's germline CDR1 is SGHTA and CDR2 FQGNSA. The CDR3 sequence is CASSLAGQGYGYTF. CDR3 coding DNA: TGTGCCAGCAGCTTAGCGGGGCAGGGCTATGGCTACACCTTC. Combining the CDR3 with reference TRBV7-2 and TRBJ1-2 gives the whole variable domain GAGVSQSPSNKVTEKGKDVELRCDPISGHTALYWYRQSLGQGLEFLIYFQGNSAPDKSGLPSDRFSAERTGGSVSTLTIQRTQQEDSAVYLCASSLAGQGYGYTFGSGTRLTVV.

This sequence joins TRBV27 and TRBJ1-2; TRBD1 matches at 8 bases. The CDR3 has 14 residues. Trimming removed 0 bases from V and 10 bases from J; junction bases left unmatched: 7. Germline V gene sequence: CDR1 MNHEY, CDR2 SMNVEV (reference sequence). The CDR3 DNA reads as TGTGCCAGCAGTTTATCTGAGACAGGGGTTGTCTACACCTTC. Translation gives CASSLSETGVVYTF.

The rearrangement uses TRBV11-3 and TRBJ2-5; D is uncertain. The CDR3 runs to 14 residues. Per the germline V gene, CDR1 is SGHNT and CDR2 is YENEEA. V lost 5 bases and J 5 bases, leaving 15 bases between the germline ends. The CDR3 DNA is TGTGCCAGCAGCCCCATAGTGGGAATGGAGACCCAGTACTTC. Encoded protein: CASSPIVGMETQYF.

This chain connects TRBV9 to TRBJ2-2; 13 nucleotides line up with TRBD2. The CDR3 is 19 amino acids. Germline V CDR1 and CDR2: SGDLS, YYNGEE. V was clipped by 0 bases and J by 3 bases; unmatched bases: 8. This CDR3 is CASSVARTSGSVYTGELFF. The CDR3 nucleotides are TGTGCCAGCAGCGTAGCTCGGACTAGCGGGAGTGTTTACACCGGGGAGCTGTTTTTT.

The rearrangement uses TRBV7-3 and TRBJ2-3; no firm D call. Trimming took off 5 bases at V and 1 base at J, with 7 bases between the two ends. The CDR3 contains 13 residues. CDR1 is SGHTA and CDR2 is FQGTGA in the germline V gene. CDR3 bases: TGTGCCAGCAGCCCGCAGGGCACAGATACGCAGTATTTT. Encoded protein: CASSPQGTDTQYF.

This clone was detected only once. The V and J genes are TRBV5-4 and TRBJ2-1, with D tentatively TRBD2 (5 bases). V lost 2 bases to trimming and J lost 8 bases, with 23 bases between them. CDR1 is SGHNT, CDR2 YYREEE, per germline (reference sequence). CDR3 length: 17 amino acids. The CDR3 is CASSLDGPSIGRDEQFF. CDR3 nucleotide sequence: TGTGCCAGCAGCTTAGACGGGCCTTCGATAGGGCGGGATGAGCAGTTCTTC.

The chain joins TRBV28 to TRBJ2-2; D gene ambiguous. The CDR3 runs to 11 residues. Trimming removed 7 bases at V and 7 bases at J, with 7 bases between. Germline V gives CDR1 MDHEN, CDR2 SYDVKM. The CDR3 region has the DNA TGTGCCAGCAATTCGGGCGGGGAGCTGTTTTTT. As protein: CASNSGGELFF.

This chain uses TRBV18 with TRBJ2-1; 7 bases match TRBD2. Unmatched junction bases numbered 11, after V lost 0 bases and J lost 6 bases. This CDR3 contains 17 residues. The germline CDR1 and CDR2 sequences are KGHSH and LQKENI. CDR3 nucleotides: TGTGCCAGCTCACCACCGGGGGGAACTAGCGTATCCAATGAGCAGTTCTTC. Residues: CASSPPGGTSVSNEQFF. Drawing the rest from reference TRBV18 and TRBJ2-1, the complete variable domain is NAGVMQNPRHLVRRRGQEARLRCSPMKGHSHVYWYRQLPEEGLKFMVYLQKENIIDESGMPKERFSAEFPKEGPSILRIQQVVRGDSAAYFCASSPPGGTSVSNEQFFGPGTRLTVL.

The CDR3 loop is CASSPRGDGDYEQYF. CDR3 sequence (DNA): TGTGCCAGCAGCCCCCGGGGGGACGGAGACTACGAGCAGTACTTC. The rearrangement uses TRBV4-2 and TRBJ2-7; 7 positions match TRBD2. The CDR3 has 15 residues. V dropped 4 bases and J dropped 3; count of bases not matched to a gene: 9. CDR1 is LGHNA and CDR2 is YNFKEQ in the germline V gene.

The chain carries TRBV6-6 and TRBJ1-2; the D gene is possibly TRBD1 (5 bases). The CDR3 totals 16 residues. Trimming took off 0 bases at V and 3 bases at J, with 14 bases between the two ends. CDR1 and CDR2 from the germline V gene are MNHNY and SVGAGI (reference sequence). CDR3 coding DNA: TGTGCCAGCAGTTACTCGACATCGGGAGGGGACTATGGCTACACCTTC. Its translation is CASSYSTSGGDYGYTF.

The rearrangement uses TRBV5-6 and TRBJ2-7, with 7 bases identical to TRBD1. The V gene's germline CDR1 is SGHDT and CDR2 YYEEEE. This CDR3 contains 13 residues. The trim removed 0 bases at V and 5 bases at J, leaving 2 bases unmatched. The chain's CDR3 is CASSLGQGDEQYF. The CDR3 coding sequence is TGTGCCAGCAGCTTGGGCCAGGGGGACGAGCAGTACTTC.

The chain joins TRBV25-1 to TRBJ2-3; 7 bases fit TRBD2. The CDR3 is 12 amino acids. Trimming removed 8 bases from V and 6 bases from J; junction bases left unmatched: 5. Germline lookup yields CDR1 MGHDK and CDR2 SYGVNS. The CDR3 spells CASGAGMDTQYF. The CDR3 coding sequence is TGTGCCAGCGGAGCGGGAATGGATACGCAGTATTTT.

With regard to this clone: The same CDR3 is also encoded by other DNA sequences in this sample. The V gene is TRBV7-2, the J gene TRBJ2-3, with no clear D. The V gene's germline CDR1 is SGHTA and CDR2 FQGNSA. Trimming pared 5 bases from V and 0 bases from J, leaving 3 bases between. This CDR3 is built from 12 residues. CDR3 coding DNA: TGTGCCAGCAGCCTCAGCACAGATACGCAGTATTTT. Translated: CASSLSTDTQYF.

The genes are TRBV27 and TRBJ2-1; the D is unclear. Trimming cost V 2 bases and J 6 bases, with 11 bases left between them. The CDR3 spans 14 residues. From germline, CDR1 is MNHEY and CDR2 SMNVEV (reference sequence). The DNA of the CDR3 is TGTGCCAGCAGTTTACGGAGATCGGGCAATGAGCAGTTCTTC. Translated: CASSLRRSGNEQFF.

The V and J genes are TRBV5-1 and TRBJ1-3; 8 bases line up with TRBD1. The germline V gene encodes CDR1 SGHRS and CDR2 YFSETQ. CDR3 length: 15 amino acids. The V and J ends lost 3 bases and 4 bases, in that order; junction bases with no gene match: 6. CDR3: CASSWTGTTGNTIYF. The CDR3 DNA sequence: TGCGCCAGCAGCTGGACAGGGACAACGGGAAACACCATATATTTT.

The chain uses TRBV14 and TRBJ2-7; possibly TRBD1 for D (5 bases). This CDR3 has 16 residues. CDR1 is SGHDN, CDR2 FVKESK, per germline. Trimming took off 4 bases at V and 4 bases at J, with 20 bases between the two ends. The CDR3 protein is CASSRASGINIYEQYF. For the CDR3, the DNA is TGTGCCAGCAGCCGGGCCTCAGGGATAAACATATACGAGCAGTACTTC.

The J gene is TRBJ2-2, the V gene TRBV28; TRBD1 matches 7 bases. The CDR3 spans 16 residues. J gave up 1 base and V 5 bases, and 7 bases lay outside the gene matches. Germline CDR1 and CDR2: MDHEN and SYDVKM. DNA of the CDR3: TGTGCCAGCAGTCCAGGGACAGCCTTGAACACCGGGGAGCTGTTTTTT. It encodes CASSPGTALNTGELFF.